Following are 32 T cell receptor beta chains from one sample sequenced in a study of OX40 agonist ivuxolimab in advanced cancers. Profiling relied on immunoSEQ multiplex PCR, and the TCRdb table lists in-frame clones only, not all of them. Among fewer than 90,000 clones listed, 85% to 90% were seen once. Sequencing was performed on CD4+ or CD8+ T cells sorted from blood, taken in a trial of the OX40 agonist ivuxolimab. These TCRs come from an adult with an advanced solid tumor such as melanoma, head and neck, liver or kidney cancer.

This chain uses TRBV10-3 with TRBJ1-4, with TRBD1 matching over 9 bases. Per the germline V gene, CDR1 is ENHRY and CDR2 is SYGVKD. The length of the CDR3 is 15 residues. V was clipped by 4 bases and J by 8 bases; unmatched bases: 8. The CDR3 DNA is TGTGCCATCAGTGGATCCGGGACAGGGTCCGAAAAACTGTTTTTT. It specifies CAISGSGTGSEKLFF.

This clone was found once. The chain joins TRBV15 to TRBJ1-4; D unresolved. CDR1 and CDR2 from the germline V gene are LNHNV and YYDKDF (reference sequence). V lost 2 bases to trimming and J lost 5 bases, with 12 bases between them. The CDR3 extends over 15 amino acids. CDR3 loop: CATSRSTSRNEKLFF. CDR3 DNA sequence: TGTGCCACCAGCAGATCGACAAGCCGAAATGAAAAACTGTTTTTT. Full variable domain (missing parts from reference TRBV15 and TRBJ1-4): DAMVIQNPRYQVTQFGKPVTLSCSQTLNHNVMYWYQQKSSQAPKLLFHYYDKDFNNEADTPDNFQSRRPNTSFCFLDIRSPGLGDTAMYLCATSRSTSRNEKLFFGSGTQLSVL.

The chain uses TRBV5-5 and TRBJ2-4, with TRBD2 as a possible D gene (5 bases). CDR1 is SGHKS, CDR2 YYEKEE, per germline (reference sequence). V was trimmed by 0 bases and J by 2 bases, leaving 9 bases between them. CDR3 length: 15 amino acids. As DNA, the CDR3 is TGTGCCAGCAGCTTGGATCCGGGAACCAAAAACATTCAGTACTTC. Its protein product is CASSLDPGTKNIQYF.

In DNA form, the CDR3 reads TGTGCCAGCAGCTTGAACGGGGTAGCCAAAAACATTCAGTACTTC. Translating gives CASSLNGVAKNIQYF. The rearrangement joins TRBV5-4 to TRBJ2-4; tentatively, D is TRBD2 (5 bases). Germline V gene data show CDR1 as SGHNT and CDR2 as YYREEE (reference sequence). The CDR3 consists of 15 residues. Trimming shortened V by 1 base and J by 0 bases, and 8 bases separated the two germline ends.

The count of this clone is one. The chain joins TRBV10-3 to TRBJ2-3; perhaps TRBD1 as D (6 bases). CDR1 is ENHRY, CDR2 SYGVKD, per germline. Trimming removed 6 bases at V and 2 bases at J, with 18 bases between. The length of the CDR3 is 16 residues. The CDR3 sequence is CAIRTDLDRYTDTQYF. The CDR3 bases are TGTGCCATCAGGACCGACCTTGACAGGTACACAGATACGCAGTATTTT.

The J gene is TRBJ2-3, the V gene TRBV7-8; 7 bases line up with TRBD1. V dropped 4 bases and J dropped 2; count of bases not matched to a gene: 9. The CDR3 is 16 amino acids. Germline CDR1 and CDR2: SGHVS and FQNEAQ. The DNA for the CDR3 is TGTGCCAGCAGCTCACGGGACAGACAAATCACAGATACGCAGTATTTT. It codes for CASSSRDRQITDTQYF.

The rearrangement joins TRBV6-1 to TRBJ2-7; TRBD2 is a possible D gene (7 bases). This CDR3 has 15 amino acids. Trimming removed 4 bases from V and 4 bases from J, with 17 bases in between. The germline gives CDR1 MNHNS, CDR2 SASEGT. CDR3 bases: TGTGCCAGCAGTGCAGAGGGGGGGCGCGGGTACGAGCAGTACGTC. This codes for CASSAEGGRGYEQYV.

V and J are TRBV5-1 and TRBJ2-2; 7 bases fit TRBD1. V lost 3 bases, J lost 10 bases, and 6 bases stayed unmatched. CDR1 SGHRS and CDR2 YFSETQ come from the germline V gene. The CDR3 loop spans 13 amino acids. The CDR3 reads CASSSGTEEELFF. The DNA of the CDR3 is TGCGCCAGCAGCTCCGGGACAGAAGAGGAGCTGTTTTTT.

The gene calls are TRBV18 and TRBJ1-1; D uncertain. The V and J ends lost 3 bases and 10 bases respectively, with 18 bases between them. This CDR3 spans 14 amino acids. Germline CDR1 reads KGHSH; CDR2 reads LQKENI. The CDR3 bases are TGTGCCAGCTCACCGGGCCTGGAGGGTTTAGTAGCTTTCTTT. As protein: CASSPGLEGLVAFF. Filled out from reference TRBV18 and TRBJ1-1, the complete variable domain reads NAGVMQNPRHLVRRRGQEARLRCSPMKGHSHVYWYRQLPEEGLKFMVYLQKENIIDESGMPKERFSAEFPKEGPSILRIQQVVRGDSAAYFCASSPGLEGLVAFFGQGTRLTVV.

The J gene is TRBJ1-3, the V gene TRBV9; D call uncertain. Trimming took off 0 bases at V and 2 bases at J, with 12 bases between the two ends. CDR3 size: 16 residues. Germline CDR1 is SGDLS and CDR2 is YYNGEE. The CDR3 spells CASSVDLGYPGNTIYF. The CDR3 DNA sequence: TGTGCCAGCAGCGTAGACCTAGGCTACCCTGGAAACACCATATATTTT.

The chain couples TRBV5-4 to TRBJ2-3; D is possibly TRBD1 or TRBD2 (7 bases each). The CDR3 loop spans 17 amino acids. Trimming shortened V by 4 bases and J by 0 bases, and 18 bases separated the two germline ends. Germline values: CDR1 SGHNT, CDR2 YYREEE (reference sequence). CDR3 coding DNA: TGTGCCAGCAGCGCCGAACACAGGGGAGGGAGCACAGATACGCAGTATTTT. It specifies CASSAEHRGGSTDTQYF.

This rearrangement joins TRBV14 to TRBJ2-7; TRBD2 matches 7 bases. The V gene end was trimmed by 1 base and the J gene end by 0 bases; junction bases not matched to a gene: 9. The CDR3 extends over 17 amino acids. Germline V gene data show CDR1 as SGHDN and CDR2 as FVKESK. This CDR3 reads CASSQGGLGHSSYEQYV. Written as DNA, the CDR3 is TGTGCCAGCAGCCAAGGAGGACTAGGTCACAGCTCCTACGAGCAGTACGTC.

In this sample, this clone turned up a few times. The chain uses TRBV6-6 and TRBJ1-5; D not certain. CDR1 MNHNY and CDR2 SVGAGI come from the germline V gene (reference sequence). This CDR3 has 13 amino acids. Trimming stripped 8 bases from V and 9 bases from J, with 17 bases between. CDR3 sequence reads: CASEEGGRGPQHF. The CDR3 DNA is TGTGCCAGCGAGGAGGGAGGCCGGGGGCCCCAGCATTTT.

The chain joins TRBV7-5 to TRBJ1-2. TRBV7-5 is an annotated pseudogene. The CDR3 covers 14 residues. The DNA for the CDR3 is TGTGTCAGAAGCTTGCAGGCCGGGAACTATGGCTACACCTTC. It codes for CVRSLQAGNYGYTF.

J is TRBJ2-3 and V is TRBV27; 7 positions match TRBD2. Germline assignment: CDR1 MNHEY and CDR2 SMNVEV (reference sequence). The CDR3 sequence is 15 residues long. J gave up 0 bases and V 2 bases, and 2 bases lay outside the gene matches. CDR3 DNA sequence: TGTGCCAGCAGTTTAGGAGCGGGGAGCACAGATACGCAGTATTTT. Its protein product is CASSLGAGSTDTQYF.

The J gene is TRBJ1-5, the V gene TRBV6-5; TRBD1 is a possible D gene (5 bases). Trimming stripped 5 bases from V and 0 bases from J, with 11 bases between. This CDR3 is built from 15 residues. Germline values: CDR1 MNHEY, CDR2 SVGAGI. This CDR3 reads CASSLYGGSNQPQHF. Here the CDR3 DNA reads TGTGCCAGCAGTCTATACGGGGGTAGCAATCAGCCCCAGCATTTT.

This clone appeared a single time. The chain links TRBV5-6 to TRBJ2-2; 7 bases are shared with TRBD1. Per the germline V gene, CDR1 is SGHDT and CDR2 is YYEEEE. Trimming took 0 bases from V and 2 from J; bases not matched to a gene: 4. This CDR3 has 16 amino acids. CDR3 residues: CASSLAGQPNTGELFF. CDR3 nucleotides: TGTGCCAGCAGCTTGGCGGGACAGCCTAACACCGGGGAGCTGTTTTTT.

The rearrangement links TRBV7-9 to TRBJ1-1; unclear D gene. Germline assignment: CDR1 SEHNR and CDR2 FQNEAQ (reference sequence). The CDR3 is made up of 12 amino acids. V was pared by 3 bases and J by 4 bases, with 6 bases between. CDR3: CASSFQRTEAFF. The CDR3 DNA sequence: TGTGCCAGCAGCTTTCAGCGCACTGAAGCTTTCTTT. The whole variable domain, remainder taken from reference TRBV7-9 and TRBJ1-1, is DTGVSQNPRHKITKRGQNVTFRCDPISEHNRLYWYRQTLGQGPEFLTYFQNEAQLEKSRLLSDRFSAERPKGSFSTLEIQRTEQGDSAMYLCASSFQRTEAFFGQGTRLTVV.

The rearrangement joins TRBV5-4 to TRBJ2-4, with 12 bases fitting TRBD1. CDR3 length equals 17 residues. V lost 5 bases, J lost 5 bases, and 11 bases stayed unmatched. Germline values: CDR1 SGHNT, CDR2 YYREEE (reference sequence). DNA of the CDR3: TGTGCCAGCAGTCCGGGACAGGGGGCCCACCTCGAAAACATTCAGTACTTC. Translated: CASSPGQGAHLENIQYF.

This clone was found a few times. The V and J genes are TRBV6-5 and TRBJ1-2; 10 bases align to TRBD1. CDR1 is MNHEY, CDR2 SVGAGI, per germline. Trimming cost V 2 bases and J 10 bases; bases outside gene matches: 1. This CDR3 has 12 amino acids. The CDR3 protein is CASSYGTGAYTF. CDR3 coding DNA: TGTGCCAGCAGTTACGGGACAGGGGCCTACACCTTC.

The chain has TRBV7-2 and TRBJ1-2; D is uncertain. The CDR3 covers 12 residues. Germline lookup yields CDR1 SGHTA and CDR2 FQGNSA. V was pared by 6 bases and J by 7 bases, with 12 bases between. CDR3 sequence: CASSNLRGGYTF. For the CDR3, the DNA is TGTGCCAGCAGTAACCTTCGGGGTGGCTACACCTTC.

This rearrangement joins TRBV9 to TRBJ1-6; D is undetermined. Germline CDR1 SGDLS, CDR2 YYNGEE. V lost 3 bases to trimming and J lost 3 bases, with 7 bases between them. This CDR3 is 14 amino acids long. The chain's CDR3 is CASSELVYNSPLHF. The CDR3 region has the DNA TGTGCCAGCAGCGAGCTGGTCTATAATTCACCCCTCCACTTT.

The chain couples TRBV5-1 to TRBJ1-1; no definite D call. The CDR3 sequence is 12 residues long. V dropped 4 bases and J dropped 7 bases, with 11 bases sitting between them. Germline lookup yields CDR1 SGHRS and CDR2 YFSETQ. The CDR3 DNA sequence: TGCGCCAGCAGCCGGGGAATGGGTGAAGCTTTCTTT. Translating gives CASSRGMGEAFF.

The J gene is TRBJ1-4, the V gene TRBV6-5, with D tentatively TRBD1 (6 bases). The germline V and J ends were trimmed by 6 bases and 5 bases, with 13 bases remaining between them. CDR1 and CDR2 (germline): MNHEY, SVGAGI. The CDR3 is 14 amino acids. The CDR3 DNA reads TGTGCCAGCAGACCCCAGGGGAAAAATGAAAAACTGTTTTTT. Its protein product is CASRPQGKNEKLFF.

V usage is TRBV5-1 and J usage is TRBJ2-7, with 8 bases matching TRBD1. Germline V gene lookup returns CDR1 SGHRS and CDR2 YFSETQ. There are 19 residues in the CDR3. J gave up 0 bases and V 0 bases, and 14 bases lay outside the gene matches. This CDR3 reads CASSLAAGGRKTHSYEQYF. For the CDR3, the DNA is TGCGCCAGCAGCTTGGCGGCAGGGGGCAGAAAAACTCACTCCTACGAGCAGTACTTC. The full variable domain, with the rest looked up from reference TRBV5-1 and TRBJ2-7, is KAGVTQTPRYLIKTRGQQVTLSCSPISGHRSVSWYQQTPGQGLQFLFEYFSETQRNKGNFPGRFSGRQFSNSRSEMNVSTLELGDSALYLCASSLAAGGRKTHSYEQYFGPGTRLTVT.

This chain uses TRBV7-9 with TRBJ2-5; 11 nucleotides line up with TRBD2. Germline values: CDR1 SEHNR, CDR2 FQNEAQ (reference sequence). The CDR3 totals 17 residues. Unmatched junction bases numbered 7, after V lost 4 bases and J lost 0 bases. The CDR3 DNA is TGTGCCAGCAGCTCGTCTGGGACTAGCGGCCACCAAGAGACCCAGTACTTC. It codes for CASSSSGTSGHQETQYF.

This clone appeared once. Here the CDR3 reads CASSLGTSVHNEQFF. The CDR3 region has the DNA TGTGCCAGCAGCTTAGGGACTAGCGTTCACAATGAGCAGTTCTTC. V and J are TRBV7-2 and TRBJ2-1; 9 bases map to TRBD2. With V trimmed by 1 base and J by 5 bases, 3 bases remained unmatched. The CDR3 sequence is 15 residues long. CDR1 is SGHTA, CDR2 FQGNSA, per germline.

This clone has only one observation. The genes are TRBV7-3 and TRBJ2-5; D possibly corresponds to TRBD1 (7 bases). Gene TRBJ2-7 matches the end of the DNA better, so the J call may be wrong. CDR3 length equals 15 residues. Per germline, CDR1 SGHTA and CDR2 FQGTGA. CDR3 sequence reads: CASSDRTGPGDEQYF. CDR3 DNA: TGTGCCAGCAGCGACCGGACAGGCCCGGGGGACGAGCAGTACTTC.

The chain employs TRBV6-5 and TRBJ2-5; 8 bases map to TRBD2. Germline CDR1 and CDR2: MNHEY and SVGAGI. The CDR3 extends over 14 amino acids. V lost 7 bases to trimming and J lost 3 bases; unmatched junction nucleotides: 7. CDR3 sequence: CASTRPGGKETQYF. CDR3 sequence (DNA): TGTGCCAGCACAAGGCCGGGGGGGAAAGAGACCCAGTACTTC.

This clone has just one count. This sequence joins TRBV18 and TRBJ1-6; 7 bases fit TRBD1. The CDR3 is 14 residues long. CDR1 is KGHSH, CDR2 LQKENI, per germline. V dropped 2 bases and J dropped 8; count of bases not matched to a gene: 3. The CDR3 region has the DNA TGTGCCAGCTCACCAGGACAGGACTATTCACCCCTCCACTTT. Its protein is CASSPGQDYSPLHF. The whole variable domain, remainder taken from reference TRBV18 and TRBJ1-6, is NAGVMQNPRHLVRRRGQEARLRCSPMKGHSHVYWYRQLPEEGLKFMVYLQKENIIDESGMPKERFSAEFPKEGPSILRIQQVVRGDSAAYFCASSPGQDYSPLHFGNGTRLTVT.

The chain recombines TRBV27 with TRBJ2-5; TRBD1 matches 8 bases. V lost 5 bases, J lost 2 bases, and 7 bases stayed unmatched. Germline CDR1 reads MNHEY; CDR2 reads SMNVEV (reference sequence). This CDR3 contains 15 residues. The CDR3 region has the DNA TGTGCCAGCAGTCCCCGCAACAGGGGGCAAGAGACCCAGTACTTC. Its protein is CASSPRNRGQETQYF.

This clone was seen more than once but under ten times. The V gene is TRBV7-2, the J gene TRBJ2-1, with D perhaps TRBD1 (5 bases). The CDR3 length is 15 residues. The germline V and J ends were trimmed by 1 base and 5 bases, with 12 bases remaining between them. Germline V gives CDR1 SGHTA, CDR2 FQGNSA. The chain's CDR3 is CASSLVFGRDNEQFF. In nucleotides, the CDR3 is TGTGCCAGCAGCTTAGTCTTTGGCAGGGACAATGAGCAGTTCTTC.